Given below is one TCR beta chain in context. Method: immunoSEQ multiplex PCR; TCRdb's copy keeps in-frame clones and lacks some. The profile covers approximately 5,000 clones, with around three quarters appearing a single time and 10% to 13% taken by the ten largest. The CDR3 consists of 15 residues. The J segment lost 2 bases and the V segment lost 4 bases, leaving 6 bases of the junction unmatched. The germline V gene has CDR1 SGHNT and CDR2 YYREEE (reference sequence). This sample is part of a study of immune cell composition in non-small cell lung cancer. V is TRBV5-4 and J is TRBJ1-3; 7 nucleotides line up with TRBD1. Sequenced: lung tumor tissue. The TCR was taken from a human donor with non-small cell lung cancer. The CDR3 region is CASSRGTATGNTIYF. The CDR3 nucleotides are TGTGCCAGCAGCCGAGGGACAGCTACTGGAAACACCATATATTTT.